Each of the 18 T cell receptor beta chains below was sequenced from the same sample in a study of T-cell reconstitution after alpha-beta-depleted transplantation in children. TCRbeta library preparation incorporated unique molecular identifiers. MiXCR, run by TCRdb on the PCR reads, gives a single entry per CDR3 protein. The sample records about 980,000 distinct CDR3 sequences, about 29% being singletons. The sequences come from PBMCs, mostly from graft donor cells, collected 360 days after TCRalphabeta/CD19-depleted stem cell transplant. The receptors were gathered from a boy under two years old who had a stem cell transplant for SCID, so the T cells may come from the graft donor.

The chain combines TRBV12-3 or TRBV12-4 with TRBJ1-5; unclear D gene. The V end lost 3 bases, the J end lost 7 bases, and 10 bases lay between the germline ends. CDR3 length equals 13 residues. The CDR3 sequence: CASSLGFEQPQHF. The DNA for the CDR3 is TGTGCCAGCAGTTTGGGGTTTGAACAGCCCCAGCATTTT.

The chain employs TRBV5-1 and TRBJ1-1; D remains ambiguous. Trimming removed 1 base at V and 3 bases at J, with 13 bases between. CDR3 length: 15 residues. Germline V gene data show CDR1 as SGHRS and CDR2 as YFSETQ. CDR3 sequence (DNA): TGCGCCAGCAGCTTGTCGCGTGGCAAGGACACTGAAGCTTTCTTT. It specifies CASSLSRGKDTEAFF.

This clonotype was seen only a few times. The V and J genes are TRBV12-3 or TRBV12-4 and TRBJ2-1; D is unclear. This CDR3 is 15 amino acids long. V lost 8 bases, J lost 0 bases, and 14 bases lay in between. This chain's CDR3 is CASVPAASSYNEQFF. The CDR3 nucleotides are TGTGCCAGCGTTCCGGCGGCAAGCTCCTACAATGAGCAGTTCTTC.

The CDR3 DNA reads as TGTGCCAGCAGCGGCGGGGGGGTAGAGAATACGCAGTATTTT. It codes for CASSGGGVENTQYF. The chain has TRBV4-2 and TRBJ2-3; 9 nucleotides agree with TRBD2. This CDR3 has 14 amino acids. The germline gives CDR1 LGHNA, CDR2 YNFKEQ. V trimming: 5 bases; J trimming: 7 bases; junction bases outside the gene matches: 7.

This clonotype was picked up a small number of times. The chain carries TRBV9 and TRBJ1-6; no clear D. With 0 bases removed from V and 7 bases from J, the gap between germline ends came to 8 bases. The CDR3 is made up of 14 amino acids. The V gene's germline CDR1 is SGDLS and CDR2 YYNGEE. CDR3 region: CASSVAQENSPLHF. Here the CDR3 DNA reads TGTGCCAGCAGCGTAGCTCAAGAAAATTCACCCCTCCACTTT.

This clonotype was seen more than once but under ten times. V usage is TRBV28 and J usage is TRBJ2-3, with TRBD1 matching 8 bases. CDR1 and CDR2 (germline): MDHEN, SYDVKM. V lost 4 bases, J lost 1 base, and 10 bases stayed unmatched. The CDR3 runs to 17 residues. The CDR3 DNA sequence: TGTGCCAGCAGTTCAGAGGACAGGGCTTGGGGCACAGATACGCAGTATTTT. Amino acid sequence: CASSSEDRAWGTDTQYF.

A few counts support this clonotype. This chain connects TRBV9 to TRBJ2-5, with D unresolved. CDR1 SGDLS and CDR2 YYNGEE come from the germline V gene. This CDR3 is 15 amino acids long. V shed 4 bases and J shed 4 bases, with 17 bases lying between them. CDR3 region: CASSPYLVARETQYF. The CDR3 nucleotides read TGTGCCAGCAGCCCCTATTTGGTGGCGCGAGAGACCCAGTACTTC.

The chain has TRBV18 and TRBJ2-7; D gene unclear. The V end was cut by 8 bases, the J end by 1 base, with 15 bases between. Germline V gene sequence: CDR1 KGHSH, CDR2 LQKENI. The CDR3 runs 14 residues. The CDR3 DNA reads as TGTGCCAGCGCATCGTTGGCCAGGTCCTACGAGCAGTACTTC. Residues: CASASLARSYEQYF.

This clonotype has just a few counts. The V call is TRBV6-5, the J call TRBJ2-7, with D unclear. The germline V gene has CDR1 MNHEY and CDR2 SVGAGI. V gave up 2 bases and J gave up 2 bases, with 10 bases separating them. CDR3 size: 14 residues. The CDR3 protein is CASSYRITPYEQYF. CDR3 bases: TGTGCCAGCAGTTACAGGATCACTCCCTACGAGCAGTACTTC.

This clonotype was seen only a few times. CDR3 in amino acids: CSAAGIGGRDTEAFF. The DNA of the CDR3 is TGCAGTGCTGCGGGGATCGGGGGACGGGACACTGAAGCTTTCTTT. V and J are TRBV20-1 and TRBJ1-1; weak D call: TRBD1 (5 bases). Germline assignment: CDR1 DFQATT and CDR2 SNEGSKA (reference sequence). Deletions cut 5 bases from V and 3 bases from J, with 19 bases between. This CDR3 region has 15 residues.

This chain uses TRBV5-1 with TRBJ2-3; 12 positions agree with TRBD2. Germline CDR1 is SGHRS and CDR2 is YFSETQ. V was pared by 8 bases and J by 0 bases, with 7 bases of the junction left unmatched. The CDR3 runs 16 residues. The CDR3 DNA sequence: TGCGCCAGTACTGATGGACTAGCGGGGAGCACAGATACGCAGTATTTT. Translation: CASTDGLAGSTDTQYF.

The CDR3: CASSQAWSQGQTNTGELFF. The CDR3 DNA sequence: TGTGCCAGCAGCCAAGCTTGGTCCCAGGGACAAACGAACACCGGGGAGCTGTTTTTT. This chain links TRBV14 with TRBJ2-2; possibly TRBD1 for D (6 bases). The CDR3 extends over 19 amino acids. Germline loops: CDR1 SGHDN, CDR2 FVKESK. V lost 1 base and J lost 0, with 18 bases in between.

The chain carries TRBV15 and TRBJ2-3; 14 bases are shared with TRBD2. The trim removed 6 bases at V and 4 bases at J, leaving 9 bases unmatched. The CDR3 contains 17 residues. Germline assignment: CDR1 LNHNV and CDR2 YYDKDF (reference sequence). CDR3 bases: TGTGCCACCAGTGGGACTAGCGGGGGCCGAGGCGCAGATACGCAGTATTTT. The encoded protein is CATSGTSGGRGADTQYF.

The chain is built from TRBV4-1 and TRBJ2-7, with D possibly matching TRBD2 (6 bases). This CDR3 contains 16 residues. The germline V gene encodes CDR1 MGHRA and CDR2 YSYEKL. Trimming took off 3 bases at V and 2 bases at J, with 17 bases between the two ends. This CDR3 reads CASSQEVAVKAYEQYF. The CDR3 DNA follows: TGCGCCAGCAGCCAGGAAGTAGCGGTGAAAGCCTACGAGCAGTACTTC.

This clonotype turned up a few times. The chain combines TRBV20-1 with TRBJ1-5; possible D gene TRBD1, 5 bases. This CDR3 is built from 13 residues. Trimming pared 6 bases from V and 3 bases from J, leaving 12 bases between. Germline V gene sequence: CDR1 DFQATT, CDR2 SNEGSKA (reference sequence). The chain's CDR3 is CSAQGLHNQPQHF. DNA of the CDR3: TGCAGTGCCCAGGGACTGCACAATCAGCCCCAGCATTTT.

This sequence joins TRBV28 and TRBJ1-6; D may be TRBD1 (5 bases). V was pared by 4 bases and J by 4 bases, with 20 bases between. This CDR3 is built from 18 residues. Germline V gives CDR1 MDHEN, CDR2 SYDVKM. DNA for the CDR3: TGTGCCAGCAGTTCGGGGACCATCAAGTTCAAATATAATTCACCCCTCCACTTT. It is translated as CASSSGTIKFKYNSPLHF.

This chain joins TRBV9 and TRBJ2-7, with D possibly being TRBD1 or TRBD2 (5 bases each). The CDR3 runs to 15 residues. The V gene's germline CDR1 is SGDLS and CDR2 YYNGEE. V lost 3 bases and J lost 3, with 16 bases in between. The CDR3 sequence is CASSAGDPVNYEQYF. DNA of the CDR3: TGTGCCAGCAGCGCCGGGGACCCGGTCAACTACGAGCAGTACTTC. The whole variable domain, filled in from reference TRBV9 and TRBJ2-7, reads DSGVTQTPKHLITATGQRVTLRCSPRSGDLSVYWYQQSLDQGLQFLIQYYNGEERAKGNILERFSAQQFPDLHSELNLSSLELGDSALYFCASSAGDPVNYEQYFGPGTRLTVT.

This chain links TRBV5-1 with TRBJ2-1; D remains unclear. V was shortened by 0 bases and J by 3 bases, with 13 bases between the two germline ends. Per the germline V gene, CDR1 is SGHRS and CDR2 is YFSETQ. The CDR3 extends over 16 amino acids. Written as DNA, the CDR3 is TGCGCCAGCAGCTTGGCGGTCCTCCCCCACTACAATGAGCAGTTCTTC. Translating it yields CASSLAVLPHYNEQFF.